This T cell receptor beta chain stems from a study of control samples from healthy donors and cancer patients. Sequenced by immunoSEQ multiplex PCR; TCRdb stores in-frame clones only, minus some. The sample yields 150,000 to 180,000 clones, about 94% seen once. The V and J ends lost 5 bases and 8 bases respectively, with 12 bases between them. There are 13 residues in the CDR3. Germline V gives CDR1 KGHSH, CDR2 LQKENI. Specimen: blood. The sequence was collected from a man aged 35-49 years in good health. The J gene is TRBJ1-4, the V gene TRBV18, with D possibly TRBD1 on 6 matching bases. The chain's CDR3 is CASSYTGKEKLFF. The DNA for the CDR3 is TGTGCCAGCTCATATACAGGGAAGGAAAAACTGTTTTTT.